This TCR beta chain was profiled in a study of CD8 T cells in ankylosing spondylitis. Study-level results: Ankylosing spondylitis blood appeared to be characterized by a TCR beta motif of several highly homologous variants. Reports say disease-linked clones showed up significantly more in matched ankylosing spondylitis synovial fluid.

Via MiXCR, TCRdb re-called the 5' RACE reads, giving one row per CDR3 protein. The sample holds 500,000 to 550,000 distinct CDR3 sequences, roughly 13% seen once. This clonotype was seen a few times. Its antigen is not identified. CDR3 length: 13 residues. Trimming cost V 1 base and J 5 bases, with 6 bases left between them. Germline V lookup: CDR1 SGHDN, CDR2 FVKESK. This TCR was recovered from a male donor with ankylosing spondylitis. The chain carries TRBV14 and TRBJ1-5; unclear D gene. The sample taken for sequencing was blood, either unsorted or a sorted T cell fraction (not recorded which). CDR3 protein: CASSQGQYQPQHF. Here the CDR3 DNA reads TGTGCCAGCAGCCAAGGGCAATATCAGCCCCAGCATTTT.